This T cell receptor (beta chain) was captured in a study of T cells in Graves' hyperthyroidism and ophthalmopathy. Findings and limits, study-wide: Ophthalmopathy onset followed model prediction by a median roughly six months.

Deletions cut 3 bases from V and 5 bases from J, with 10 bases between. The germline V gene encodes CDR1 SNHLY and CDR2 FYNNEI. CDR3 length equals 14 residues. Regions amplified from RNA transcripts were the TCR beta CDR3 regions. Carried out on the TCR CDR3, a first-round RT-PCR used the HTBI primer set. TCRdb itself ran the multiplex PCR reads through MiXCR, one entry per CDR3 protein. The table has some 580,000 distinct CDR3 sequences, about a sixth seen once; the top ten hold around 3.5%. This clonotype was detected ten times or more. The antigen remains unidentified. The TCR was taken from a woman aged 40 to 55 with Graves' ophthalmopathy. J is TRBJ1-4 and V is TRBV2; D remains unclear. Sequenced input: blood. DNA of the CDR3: TGTGCCAGCAGTGAGACGCTGGAGAATGAAAAACTGTTTTTT. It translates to CASSETLENEKLFF.